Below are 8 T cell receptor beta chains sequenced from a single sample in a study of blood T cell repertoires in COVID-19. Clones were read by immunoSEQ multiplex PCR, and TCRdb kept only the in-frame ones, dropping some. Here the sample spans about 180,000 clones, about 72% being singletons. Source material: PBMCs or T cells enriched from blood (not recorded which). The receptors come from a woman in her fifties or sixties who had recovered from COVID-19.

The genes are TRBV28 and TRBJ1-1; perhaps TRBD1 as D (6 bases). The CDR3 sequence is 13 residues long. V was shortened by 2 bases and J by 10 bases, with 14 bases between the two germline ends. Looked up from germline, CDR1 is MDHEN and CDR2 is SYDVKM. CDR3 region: CASSLGQSQPAFF. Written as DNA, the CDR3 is TGTGCCAGCAGTTTAGGACAGAGCCAGCCAGCTTTCTTT.

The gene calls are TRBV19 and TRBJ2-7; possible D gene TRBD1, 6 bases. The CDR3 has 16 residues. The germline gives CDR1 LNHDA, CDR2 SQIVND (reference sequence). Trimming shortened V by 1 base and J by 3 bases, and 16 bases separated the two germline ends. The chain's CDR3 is CASSIGPRQDRYEQYF. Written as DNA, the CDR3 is TGTGCCAGTAGTATAGGGCCCCGACAGGACCGCTACGAGCAGTACTTC.

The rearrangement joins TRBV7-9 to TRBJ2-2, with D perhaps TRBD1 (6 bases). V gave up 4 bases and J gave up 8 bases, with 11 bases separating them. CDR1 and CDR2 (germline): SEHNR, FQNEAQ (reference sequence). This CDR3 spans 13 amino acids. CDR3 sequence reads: CASSSRGWGELFF. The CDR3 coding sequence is TGTGCCAGCAGCTCCAGGGGTTGGGGGGAGCTGTTTTTT.

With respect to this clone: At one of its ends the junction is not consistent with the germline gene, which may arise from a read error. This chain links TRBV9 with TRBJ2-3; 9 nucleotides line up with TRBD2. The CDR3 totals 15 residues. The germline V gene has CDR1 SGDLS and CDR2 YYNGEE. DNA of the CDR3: TGTGTCAGCAGCGTGGCGGGAGGGCCGGTAGATACGCAGTATTTT. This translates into CVSSVAGGPVDTQYF.

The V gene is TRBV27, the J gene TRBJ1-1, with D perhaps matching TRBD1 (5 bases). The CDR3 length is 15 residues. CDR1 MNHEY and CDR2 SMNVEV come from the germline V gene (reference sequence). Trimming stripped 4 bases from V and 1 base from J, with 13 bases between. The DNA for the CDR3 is TGTGCCAGCAGTTCTGCAGGGAGGGAGAACACTGAAGCTTTCTTT. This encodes CASSSAGRENTEAFF.

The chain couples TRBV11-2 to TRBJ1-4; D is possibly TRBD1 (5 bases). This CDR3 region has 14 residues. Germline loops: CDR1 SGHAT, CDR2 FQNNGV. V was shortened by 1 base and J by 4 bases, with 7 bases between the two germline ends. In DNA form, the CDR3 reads TGTGCCAGCAGCTTAGTCGGACATAATGAAAAACTGTTTTTT. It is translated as CASSLVGHNEKLFF. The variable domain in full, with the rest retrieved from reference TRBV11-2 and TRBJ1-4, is EAGVAQSPRYKIIEKRQSVAFWCNPISGHATLYWYQQILGQGPKLLIQFQNNGVVDDSQLPKDRFSAERLKGVDSTLKIQPAKLEDSAVYLCASSLVGHNEKLFFGSGTQLSVL.

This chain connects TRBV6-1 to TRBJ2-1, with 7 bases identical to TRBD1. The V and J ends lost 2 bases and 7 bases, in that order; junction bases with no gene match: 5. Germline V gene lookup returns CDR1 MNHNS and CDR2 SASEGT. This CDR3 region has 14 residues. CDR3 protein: CASSEQGVPNEQFF. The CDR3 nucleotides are TGTGCCAGCAGTGAACAGGGGGTCCCTAATGAGCAGTTCTTC.

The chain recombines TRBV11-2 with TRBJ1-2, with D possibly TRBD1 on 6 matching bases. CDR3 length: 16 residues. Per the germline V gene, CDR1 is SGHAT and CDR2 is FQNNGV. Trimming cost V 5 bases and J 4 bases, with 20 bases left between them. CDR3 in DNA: TGTGCCAGCAGCGGATGGGTCAGGGGAATAGGCTATGGCTACACCTTC. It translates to CASSGWVRGIGYGYTF.